The TCR beta chain described here comes from a study of neurological immune-mediated disorders. Source material was 2 million unsorted PBMCs, stored at -80 °C in RNAlater. Notes on this clonotype: The antigen is unknown. An end of the junction does not agree with germline; a read error may underlie this.

Study-level points and caveats: In HTLV-1-associated myelopathy, TCR clonal expansion was greatest, whereas multiple sclerosis had the least, falling below healthy controls.

CDR3 length: 14 residues. Germline CDR1 is MDHEN and CDR2 is SYDVKM. Via MiXCR, TCRdb re-called the 5' RACE reads, giving one row per CDR3 protein. The data contain 75,000 to 80,000 distinct CDR3 sequences, 4.5% to 6.5% of them singletons. Sequenced sample: PBMCs. J is TRBJ1-6 and V is TRBV28; the match to TRBD1 covers 7 bases. The clonotype was recovered from a woman under 40 with multiple sclerosis. CDR3 loop: CPSSNTGARSPLHF. In DNA, the CDR3 is TGTCCCAGCAGTAATACAGGGGCCCGCTCACCCCTCCACTTT.